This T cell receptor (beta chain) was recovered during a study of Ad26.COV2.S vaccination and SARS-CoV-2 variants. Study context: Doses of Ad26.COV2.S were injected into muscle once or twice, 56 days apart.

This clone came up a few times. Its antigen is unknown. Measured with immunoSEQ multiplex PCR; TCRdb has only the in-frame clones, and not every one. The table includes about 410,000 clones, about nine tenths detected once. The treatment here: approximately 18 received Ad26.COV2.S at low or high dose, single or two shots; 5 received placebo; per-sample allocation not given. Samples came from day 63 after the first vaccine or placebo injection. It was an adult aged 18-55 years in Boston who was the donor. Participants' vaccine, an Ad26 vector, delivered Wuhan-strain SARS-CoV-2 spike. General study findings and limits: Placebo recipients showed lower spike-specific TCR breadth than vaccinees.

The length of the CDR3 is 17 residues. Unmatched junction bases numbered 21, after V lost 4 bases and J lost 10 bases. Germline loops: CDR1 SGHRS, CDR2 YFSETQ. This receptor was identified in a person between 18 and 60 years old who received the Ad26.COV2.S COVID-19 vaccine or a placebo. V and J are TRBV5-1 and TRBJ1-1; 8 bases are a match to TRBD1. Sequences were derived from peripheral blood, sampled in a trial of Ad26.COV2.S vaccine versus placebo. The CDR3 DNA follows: TGCGCCAGCAGCACGGACCAGGGGGCACCGGCGTCCTCCATAGCTTTCTTT. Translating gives CASSTDQGAPASSIAFF.